This passage covers 25 T cell receptor beta chains from one sample sequenced in a study (dated by TCRdb to 2013 to 2016). Libraries were made using 5' RACE. TCRdb lists the instrument as Illumina MiSeq. Through fastp at Q25 and MiXCR, TCRdb rebuilt clones from the public reads, retaining in-frame beta chains. Rows matching on CDR3 protein sequence are summarized as one entry with the most common DNA and genes. In all, the sample holds approximately 9,000 distinct CDR3 sequences, and approximately 31% of those were seen once. About 5.8% of the sample is in the top ten clones. Tregs were isolated as CD4+CD25+CD127-/low cells. The material sequenced was Tregs sorted from blood. Receptors originate from a female donor with breast cancer.

This clonotype is labeled as medium-sized. This rearrangement joins TRBV21-1 to TRBJ2-7; TRBD1, as called in the table, went unchecked against the DNA. TRBV21-1 is a known pseudogene. This CDR3 contains 13 residues. CDR3 in amino acids: CASLPGPPYEQYV. In DNA, the CDR3 is TGTGCCAGCCTTCCGGGACCCCCCTACGAGCAGTACGTC.

The chain uses TRBV28 and TRBJ2-7, with TRBD2 matching 7 bases. The CDR3 consists of 15 residues. The V and J ends lost 3 bases and 2 bases, in that order; junction bases with no gene match: 7. Germline loops: CDR1 MDHEN, CDR2 SYDVKM. The CDR3 sequence: CASSFPRAGTYEQYF. The CDR3 nucleotides are TGTGCCAGCAGTTTTCCCAGAGCGGGGACCTACGAGCAGTACTTC.

This clonotype was seen a few times. The chain joins TRBV7-2 to TRBJ1-5; no clear D. CDR1 and CDR2 (germline): SGHTA, FQGNSA. The CDR3 length is 12 residues. Trimming left V 5 bases short and J 6 bases short, with 8 bases between. The CDR3 sequence is CASSTHFQPQHF. DNA for the CDR3: TGTGCCAGCAGCACCCACTTTCAGCCCCAGCATTTT.

This clonotype was seen just once. Possible read error: a much larger clone is one base away. No conserved phenylalanine or tryptophan ends this CDR3, so it is likely a read error. The J gene is TRBJ2-5, the V gene TRBV20-1, with unresolved D. V was cut by 2 bases and J by 4 bases, with 5 bases left in between. The CDR3 extends over 11 amino acids. Germline V gives CDR1 DFQATT, CDR2 SNEGSKA (reference sequence). The CDR3: CSARLGETQYS. In DNA, the CDR3 is TGCAGTGCTAGATTAGGAGAGACCCAGTACTCC.

The chain joins TRBV19 to TRBJ1-1; D is unclear. Germline V gives CDR1 LNHDA, CDR2 SQIVND (reference sequence). Trimming cost V 4 bases and J 1 base, with 7 bases left between them. The CDR3 length is 13 residues. For the CDR3, the DNA is TGTGCCAGTAGTAGAGGACCGAACACTGAAGCTTTCTTT. It encodes CASSRGPNTEAFF.

This clonotype was observed a few times. The chain couples TRBV9 to TRBJ2-7; the match to TRBD2 covers 12 bases. CDR1 is SGDLS and CDR2 is YYNGEE in the germline V gene. Trimming at V came to 1 base and at J to 2 bases, leaving 4 bases not matched to a gene. The CDR3 covers 16 residues. The CDR3 DNA reads TGTGCCAGCAGCGTAACCGGACTAGCGGGACCCTACGAGCAGTACTTC. Protein: CASSVTGLAGPYEQYF.

The chain uses TRBV20-1 and TRBJ1-2; 10 nucleotides match TRBD1. J lost 4 bases, V lost 6 bases, and 5 bases had no gene match. This CDR3 region has 13 residues. The germline V gene encodes CDR1 DFQATT and CDR2 SNEGSKA (reference sequence). CDR3 coding DNA: TGCAGTGCCTTGACAGGGGGCTTCTATGGCTACACCTTC. Its translation: CSALTGGFYGYTF.

The chain combines TRBV4-2 with TRBJ2-1; D gene unclear. Germline V gene data show CDR1 as LGHNA and CDR2 as YNFKEQ. V was pared by 2 bases and J by 5 bases, with 1 base between. The CDR3 runs 11 residues. The CDR3 protein is CASSQNNEQFF. The CDR3 DNA is TGTGCCAGCAGCCAAAACAATGAGCAGTTCTTC.

This clonotype was counted between two and nine times. The chain combines TRBV12-3 or TRBV12-4 with TRBJ2-1, with a weak D call TRBD2 (5 bases). The CDR3 loop spans 14 amino acids. V dropped 5 bases and J dropped 7 bases, with 15 bases sitting between them. CDR3 DNA sequence: TGTGCCAGCAGTCGCTTCCAACCGGGAAATGAGCAGTTCTTC. Amino acids: CASSRFQPGNEQFF.

The gene calls are TRBV20-1 and TRBJ1-1; D is possibly TRBD1 (5 bases). The CDR3 is 14 residues long. V lost 3 bases and J 1 base, leaving 12 bases between the germline ends. Germline CDR1 and CDR2: DFQATT and SNEGSKA (reference sequence). The DNA of the CDR3 is TGCAGTGCTAGTTCGGGGGTCTGGAACACTGAAGCTTTCTTT. It encodes CSASSGVWNTEAFF.

The chain joins TRBV12-3 or TRBV12-4 to TRBJ2-7; D possibly matches TRBD1 or TRBD2 (5 bases each). The V and J ends lost 3 bases and 6 bases respectively, with 18 bases between them. The CDR3 is made up of 15 amino acids. CDR3 nucleotides: TGTGCCAGCAGTTTTTCCCCCCCCGGGACGAGCGAGCAGTACTTC. Encoded protein: CASSFSPPGTSEQYF.

Relative to its sample, this clonotype is medium-sized (0.01 to 0.1%). This rearrangement joins TRBV28 to TRBJ2-2, with 9 bases matching TRBD1. CDR1 is MDHEN and CDR2 is SYDVKM in the germline V gene. V lost 2 bases, J lost 5 bases, and 15 bases stayed unmatched. The CDR3 has 19 amino acids. This chain's CDR3 is CASSLGPLLGTGKTGELFF. DNA of the CDR3: TGTGCCAGCAGTTTAGGCCCACTACTTGGGACAGGGAAGACCGGGGAGCTGTTTTTT. Supplemented by reference TRBV28 and TRBJ2-2, the full variable domain reads DVKVTQSSRYLVKRTGEKVFLECVQDMDHENMFWYRQDPGLGLRLIYFSYDVKMKEKGDIPEGYSVSREKKERFSLILESASTNQTSMYLCASSLGPLLGTGKTGELFFGEGSRLTVL.

This clonotype rates as medium-sized (0.01 to 0.1%). This sequence joins TRBV6-1 and TRBJ1-1; TRBD1 might be the D (6 bases). Trimming pared 6 bases from V and 5 bases from J, leaving 19 bases between. The CDR3 loop spans 15 amino acids. CDR1 is MNHNS and CDR2 is SASEGT in the germline V gene. The CDR3 nucleotides read TGTGCCAGCAGCCTCCGGGACCCGACAGGTACTGAAGCTTTCTTT. It encodes CASSLRDPTGTEAFF.

This clonotype is deemed medium-sized. The chain carries TRBV7-2 and TRBJ2-7; maybe TRBD1 (6 bases). Germline CDR1 SGHTA, CDR2 FQGNSA. V shed 2 bases and J shed 5 bases, with 13 bases lying between them. This CDR3 region has 14 residues. As DNA, the CDR3 is TGTGCCAGCAGCTTACAGGCAGGGGCCAACGAGCAGTACTTC. This translates into CASSLQAGANEQYF.

This clonotype is labeled as medium-sized. The chain is built from TRBV5-1 and TRBJ2-1, with TRBD2 as a possible D gene (5 bases). The germline gives CDR1 SGHRS, CDR2 YFSETQ. V lost 3 bases, J lost 9 bases, and 16 bases lay in between. The CDR3 loop spans 14 amino acids. This chain's CDR3 is CASSYLVYRGEQFF. The CDR3 region has the DNA TGCGCCAGCAGCTACCTGGTCTACCGGGGTGAGCAGTTCTTC.

This sequence joins TRBV15 and TRBJ2-5; the D is unclear. The CDR3 is 14 residues long. Looked up from germline, CDR1 is LNHNV and CDR2 is YYDKDF (reference sequence). Trimming removed 1 base at V and 4 bases at J, with 10 bases between. CDR3 loop: CATSRGPSRETQYF. As DNA, the CDR3 is TGTGCCACCAGCAGAGGTCCCAGCAGAGAGACCCAGTACTTC. Combining the CDR3 with reference TRBV15 and TRBJ2-5 gives the whole variable domain DAMVIQNPRYQVTQFGKPVTLSCSQTLNHNVMYWYQQKSSQAPKLLFHYYDKDFNNEADTPDNFQSRRPNTSFCFLDIRSPGLGDTAMYLCATSRGPSRETQYFGPGTRLLVL.

This clonotype was detected only a few times. The J gene is TRBJ2-5, the V gene TRBV20-1; 7 bases map to TRBD1. Trimming cost V 3 bases and J 4 bases; bases outside gene matches: 14. The CDR3 runs to 16 residues. Per germline, CDR1 DFQATT and CDR2 SNEGSKA (reference sequence). The DNA of the CDR3 is TGCAGTGCTAGGAGTTCATTTCGGGACAGCCTAGAGACCCAGTACTTC. Translated: CSARSSFRDSLETQYF.

This clonotype was picked up a small number of times. J is TRBJ1-2 and V is TRBV7-2; D not resolved. Germline assignment: CDR1 SGHTA and CDR2 FQGNSA. Deletions cut 3 bases from V and 1 base from J, with 9 bases between. This CDR3 spans 14 amino acids. The CDR3: CASSFVADNYGYTF. The CDR3 DNA is TGTGCCAGCAGCTTTGTCGCGGATAACTATGGCTACACCTTC.

This clonotype was seen a single time. Germline is not matched at one junction end, which may reflect a read error. The chain couples TRBV20-1 to TRBJ2-3; 9 bases align to TRBD2. CDR1 DFQATT and CDR2 SNEGSKA come from the germline V gene (reference sequence). The CDR3 spans 15 residues. The CDR3 DNA reads TGCAGTGCTAGAGATGGGACTAGCAGGGCAGATACGCGGTATTTT. It is translated as CSARDGTSRADTRYF.

Relative to its sample, this clonotype is medium-sized. J is TRBJ2-5 and V is TRBV6-1; D is uncertain. Germline CDR1 reads MNHNS; CDR2 reads SASEGT. V gave up 7 bases and J gave up 0 bases, with 15 bases separating them. The CDR3 spans 15 residues. The CDR3 nucleotides read TGTGCCAGCAACGTTCGGCGGTTTAACCAAGAGACCCAGTACTTC. Protein: CASNVRRFNQETQYF.

There are a few counts of this clonotype. V gene TRBV20-1 combines with J gene TRBJ2-1; 10 bases map to TRBD2. Trimming took 1 base from V and 3 from J; bases not matched to a gene: 9. This CDR3 region has 17 residues. The germline gives CDR1 DFQATT, CDR2 SNEGSKA (reference sequence). The CDR3 nucleotides are TGCAGTGCTAGAGTTGAGCGGGAGGGCCGGAGCTACAATGAGCAGTTCTTC. Translation gives CSARVEREGRSYNEQFF.

Note on this clonotype: A read error may explain this, as a much larger clone is one base away. The V and J genes are TRBV6-2 or TRBV6-3 and TRBJ1-5; 7 bases are a match to TRBD1. Trimming took 8 bases from V and 7 from J; bases not matched to a gene: 11. The V gene's germline CDR1 is MNHEY and CDR2 SVGEGT. The CDR3 has 14 amino acids. CDR3 residues: CASCYRGITQPQHF. The CDR3 DNA reads TGTGCCAGCTGCTACAGGGGAATCACACAGCCCCAGCATTTT.

The chain uses TRBV30 and TRBJ2-1; maybe TRBD2 (6 bases). Germline V gives CDR1 GTSNPN, CDR2 SVGIG (reference sequence). The CDR3 sequence is 16 residues long. Deletions cut 2 bases from V and 0 bases from J, with 14 bases between. The CDR3 loop reads CAWSTPGLSSYNEQFF. The DNA for the CDR3 is TGTGCCTGGAGTACGCCGGGACTCAGCTCCTACAATGAGCAGTTCTTC.

The rearrangement uses TRBV5-1 and TRBJ2-2; the D is unclear. Germline lookup yields CDR1 SGHRS and CDR2 YFSETQ. The CDR3 extends over 15 amino acids. V dropped 0 bases and J dropped 6 bases, with 12 bases sitting between them. This chain's CDR3 is CASSLAVTGAGELFF. For the CDR3, the DNA is TGCGCCAGCAGCTTGGCGGTTACGGGCGCCGGGGAGCTGTTTTTT.

The chain joins TRBV6-6 to TRBJ2-1; the D gene is possibly TRBD2 (5 bases). The CDR3 sequence is 12 residues long. Between the trimmed V and J ends, which lost 2 bases and 16 bases, there was a span of 15 bases. From germline, CDR1 is MNHNY and CDR2 SVGAGI (reference sequence). The CDR3 DNA sequence: TGTGCCAGCAGTTACACTGCTGGGAGACCTTTCTTC. Translation gives CASSYTAGRPFF.